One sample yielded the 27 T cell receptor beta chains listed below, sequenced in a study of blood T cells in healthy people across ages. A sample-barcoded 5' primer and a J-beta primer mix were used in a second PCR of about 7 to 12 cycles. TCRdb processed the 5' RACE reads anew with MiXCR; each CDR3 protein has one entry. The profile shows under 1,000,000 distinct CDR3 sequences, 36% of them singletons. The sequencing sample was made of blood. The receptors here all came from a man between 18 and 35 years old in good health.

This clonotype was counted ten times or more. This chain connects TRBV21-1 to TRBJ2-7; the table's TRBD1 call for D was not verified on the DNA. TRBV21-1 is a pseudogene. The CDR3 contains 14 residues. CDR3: CASSTRQGPYEQYF. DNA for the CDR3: TGTGCCAGCAGCACCAGACAGGGTCCCTACGAGCAGTACTTC.

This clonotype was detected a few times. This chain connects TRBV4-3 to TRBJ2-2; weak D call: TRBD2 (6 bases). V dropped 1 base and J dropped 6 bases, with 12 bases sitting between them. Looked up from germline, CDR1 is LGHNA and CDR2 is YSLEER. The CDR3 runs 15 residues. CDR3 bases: TGCGCCAGCAGCCAAGGTTGGGAGGCCCCCGGGGAGCTGTTTTTT. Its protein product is CASSQGWEAPGELFF.

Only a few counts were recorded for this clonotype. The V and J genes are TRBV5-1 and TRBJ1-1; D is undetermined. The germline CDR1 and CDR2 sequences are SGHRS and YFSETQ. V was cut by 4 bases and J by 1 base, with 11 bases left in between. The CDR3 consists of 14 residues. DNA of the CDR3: TGCGCCAGCAGCCCTGGGATTCCGAACACTGAAGCTTTCTTT. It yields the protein CASSPGIPNTEAFF.

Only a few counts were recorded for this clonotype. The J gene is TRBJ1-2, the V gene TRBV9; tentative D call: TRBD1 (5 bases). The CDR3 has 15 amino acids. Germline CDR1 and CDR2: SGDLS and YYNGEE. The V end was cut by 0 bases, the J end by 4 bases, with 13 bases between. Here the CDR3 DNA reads TGTGCCAGCAGCGTAGATGGGCCAGGGCGCTATGGCTACACCTTC. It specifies CASSVDGPGRYGYTF.

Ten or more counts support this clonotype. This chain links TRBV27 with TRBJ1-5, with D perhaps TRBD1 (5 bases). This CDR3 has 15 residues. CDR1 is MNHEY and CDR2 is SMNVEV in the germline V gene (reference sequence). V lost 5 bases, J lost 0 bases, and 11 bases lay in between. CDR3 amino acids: CASSPRGDSNQPQHF. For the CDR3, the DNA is TGTGCCAGCAGTCCCAGAGGGGATAGCAATCAGCCCCAGCATTTT.

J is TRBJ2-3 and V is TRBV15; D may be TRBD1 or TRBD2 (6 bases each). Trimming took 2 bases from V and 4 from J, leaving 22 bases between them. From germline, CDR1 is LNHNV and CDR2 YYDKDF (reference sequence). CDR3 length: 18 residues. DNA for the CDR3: TGTGCCACCAGCAGATCCCCCGAACAGTTAGGGGGGCCAGATACGCAGTATTTT. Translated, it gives CATSRSPEQLGGPDTQYF.

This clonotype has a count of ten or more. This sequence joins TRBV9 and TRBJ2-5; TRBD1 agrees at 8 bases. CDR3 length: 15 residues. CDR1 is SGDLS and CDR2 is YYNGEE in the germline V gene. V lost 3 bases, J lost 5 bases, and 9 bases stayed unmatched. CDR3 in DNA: TGTGCCAGCAGCGGACCTTGGACAGGGCGGGAGACCCAGTACTTC. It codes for CASSGPWTGRETQYF.

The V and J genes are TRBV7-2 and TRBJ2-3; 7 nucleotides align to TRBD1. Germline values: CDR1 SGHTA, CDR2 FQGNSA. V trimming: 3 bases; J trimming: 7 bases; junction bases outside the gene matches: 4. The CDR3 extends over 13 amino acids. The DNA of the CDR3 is TGTGCCAGCAGCTTCCCAGGGGGAAATACGCAGTATTTT. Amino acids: CASSFPGGNTQYF.

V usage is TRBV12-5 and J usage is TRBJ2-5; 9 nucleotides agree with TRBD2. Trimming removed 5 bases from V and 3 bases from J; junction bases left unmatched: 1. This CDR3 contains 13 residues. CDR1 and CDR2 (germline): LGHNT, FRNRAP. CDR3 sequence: CASGASGEETQYF. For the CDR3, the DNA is TGTGCTAGTGGTGCTAGCGGGGAAGAGACCCAGTACTTC. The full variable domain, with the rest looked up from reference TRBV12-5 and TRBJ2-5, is DARVTQTPRHKVTEMGQEVTMRCQPILGHNTVFWYRQTMMQGLELLAYFRNRAPLDDSGMPKDRFSAEMPDATLATLKIQPSEPRDSAVYFCASGASGEETQYFGPGTRLLVL.

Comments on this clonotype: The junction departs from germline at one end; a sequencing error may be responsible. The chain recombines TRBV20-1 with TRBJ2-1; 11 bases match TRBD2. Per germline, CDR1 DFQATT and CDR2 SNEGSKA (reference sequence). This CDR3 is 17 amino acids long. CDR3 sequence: CSARGISGGDSYKEQFF. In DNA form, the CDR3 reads TGCAGTGCTAGAGGAATTAGCGGGGGGGACTCCTACAAGGAGCAGTTCTTC.

The CDR3, as DNA: TGCAGCGTCGGGGAATGGAGCTATGGCTACACCTTC. Encoded protein: CSVGEWSYGYTF. The chain recombines TRBV29-1 with TRBJ1-2; unclear D gene. Germline V CDR1 and CDR2: SQVTM, ANQGSEA. CDR3 length: 12 amino acids. The V end lost 6 bases, the J end lost 4 bases, and 12 bases lay between the germline ends.

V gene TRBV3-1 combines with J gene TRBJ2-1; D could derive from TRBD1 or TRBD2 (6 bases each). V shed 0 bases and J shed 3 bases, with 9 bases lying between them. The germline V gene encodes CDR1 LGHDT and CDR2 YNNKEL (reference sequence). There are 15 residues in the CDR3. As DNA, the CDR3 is TGTGCCAGCAGCCAAGAGGGGGGCGACTACAATGAGCAGTTCTTC. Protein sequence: CASSQEGGDYNEQFF.

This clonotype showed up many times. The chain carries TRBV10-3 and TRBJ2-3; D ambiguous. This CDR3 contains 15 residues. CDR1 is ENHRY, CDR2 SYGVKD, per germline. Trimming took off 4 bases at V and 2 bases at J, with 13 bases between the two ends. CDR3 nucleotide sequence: TGTGCCATCAGTGGGGCAGAGCAGACCACAGATACGCAGTATTTT. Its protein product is CAISGAEQTTDTQYF.

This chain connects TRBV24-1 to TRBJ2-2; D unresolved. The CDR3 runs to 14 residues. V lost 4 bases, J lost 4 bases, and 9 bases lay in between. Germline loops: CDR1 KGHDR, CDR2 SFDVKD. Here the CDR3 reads CATSELAGTGELFF. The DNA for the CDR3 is TGTGCCACCAGTGAGTTAGCAGGCACCGGGGAGCTGTTTTTT.

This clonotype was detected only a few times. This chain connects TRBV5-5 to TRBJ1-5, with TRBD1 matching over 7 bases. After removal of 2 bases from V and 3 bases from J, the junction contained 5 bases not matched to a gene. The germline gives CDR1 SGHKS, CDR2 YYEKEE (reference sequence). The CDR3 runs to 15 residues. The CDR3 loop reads CASSFVTGDNQPQHF. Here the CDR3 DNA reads TGTGCCAGCAGCTTCGTCACAGGGGACAATCAGCCCCAGCATTTT.

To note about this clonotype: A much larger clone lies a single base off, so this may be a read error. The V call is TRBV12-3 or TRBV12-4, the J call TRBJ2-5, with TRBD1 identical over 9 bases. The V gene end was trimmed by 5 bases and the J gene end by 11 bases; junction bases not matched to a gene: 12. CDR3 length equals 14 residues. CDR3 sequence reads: CASSHRGLGNEQYF. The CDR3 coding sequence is TGTGCCAGCAGTCACAGGGGGCTTGGGAATGAGCAGTACTTC.

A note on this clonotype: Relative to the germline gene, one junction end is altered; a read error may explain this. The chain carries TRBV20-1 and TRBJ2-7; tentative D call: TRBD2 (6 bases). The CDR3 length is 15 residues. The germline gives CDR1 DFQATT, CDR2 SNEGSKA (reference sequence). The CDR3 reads CGARDGRNPYNEQYF. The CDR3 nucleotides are TGCGGTGCTAGAGATGGGAGGAACCCCTACAATGAGCAGTACTTC.

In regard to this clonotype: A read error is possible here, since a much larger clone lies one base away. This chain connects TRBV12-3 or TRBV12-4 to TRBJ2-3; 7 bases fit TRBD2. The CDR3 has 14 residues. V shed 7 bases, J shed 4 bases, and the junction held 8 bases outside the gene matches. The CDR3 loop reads CASTFERGADTQYF. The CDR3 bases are TGTGCCAGCACCTTCGAGCGGGGCGCAGATACGCAGTATTTT.

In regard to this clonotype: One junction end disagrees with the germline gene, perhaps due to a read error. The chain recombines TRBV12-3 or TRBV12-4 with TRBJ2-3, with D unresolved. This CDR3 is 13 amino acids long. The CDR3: CASSVAVTDTQYF. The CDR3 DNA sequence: TGTGCCAGCAGTGTAGCCGTCACAGATACGCAGTATTTT.

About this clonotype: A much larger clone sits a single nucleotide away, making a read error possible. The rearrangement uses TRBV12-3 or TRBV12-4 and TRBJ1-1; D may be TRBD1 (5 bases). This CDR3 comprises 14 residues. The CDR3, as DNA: TGTGTCAGCAGTTCCAGGGTGGGGGGCACTGAAGCTTTCTTT. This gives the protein CVSSSRVGGTEAFF.

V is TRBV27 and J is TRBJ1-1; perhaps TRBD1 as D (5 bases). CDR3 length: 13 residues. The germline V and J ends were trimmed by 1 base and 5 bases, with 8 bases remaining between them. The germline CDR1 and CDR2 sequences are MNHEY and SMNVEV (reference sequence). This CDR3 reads CASSLWDQTEAFF. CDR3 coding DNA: TGTGCCAGCAGTTTATGGGACCAGACTGAAGCTTTCTTT.

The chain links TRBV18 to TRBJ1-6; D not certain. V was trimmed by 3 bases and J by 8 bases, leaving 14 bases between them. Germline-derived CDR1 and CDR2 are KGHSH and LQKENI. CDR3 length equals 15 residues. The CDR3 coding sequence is TGTGCCAGCTCACCCTCCGGGGTCTCGGATTCACCCCTCCACTTT. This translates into CASSPSGVSDSPLHF.

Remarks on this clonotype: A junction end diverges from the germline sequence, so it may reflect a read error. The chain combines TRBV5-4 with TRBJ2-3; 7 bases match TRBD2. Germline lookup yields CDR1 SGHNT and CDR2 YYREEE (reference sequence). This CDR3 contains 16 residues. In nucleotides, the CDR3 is TGTGCCAACAGCCCCGGAGGGAGGGGACTTGGGGATACGCAGTATTTT. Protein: CANSPGGRGLGDTQYF. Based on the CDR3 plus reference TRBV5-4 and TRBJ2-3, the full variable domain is ETGVTQSPTHLIKTRGQQVTLRCSSQSGHNTVSWYQQALGQGPQFIFQYYREEENGRGNFPPRFSGLQFPNYSSELNVNALELDDSALYLCANSPGGRGLGDTQYFGPGTRLTVL.

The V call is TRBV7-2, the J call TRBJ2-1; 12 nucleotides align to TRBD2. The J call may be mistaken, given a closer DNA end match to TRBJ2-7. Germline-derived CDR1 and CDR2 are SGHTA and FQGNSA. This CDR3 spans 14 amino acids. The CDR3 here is CASSLTSGGDEQYF. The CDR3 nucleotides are TGTGCCAGCAGCTTGACTAGCGGGGGCGATGAGCAGTACTTC.

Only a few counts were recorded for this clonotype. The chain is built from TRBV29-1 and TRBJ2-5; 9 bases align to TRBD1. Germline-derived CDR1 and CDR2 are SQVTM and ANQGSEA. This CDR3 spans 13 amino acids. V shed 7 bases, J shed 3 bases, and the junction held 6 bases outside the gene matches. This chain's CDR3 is CSEGQGIEETQYF. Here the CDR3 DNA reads TGCAGCGAAGGACAGGGGATAGAAGAGACCCAGTACTTC.

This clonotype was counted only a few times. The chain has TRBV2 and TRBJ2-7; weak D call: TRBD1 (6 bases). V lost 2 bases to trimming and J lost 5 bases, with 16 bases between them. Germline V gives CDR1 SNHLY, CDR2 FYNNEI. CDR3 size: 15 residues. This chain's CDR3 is CASSEIWSGVDEQYF. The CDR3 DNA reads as TGTGCCAGCAGTGAAATCTGGTCAGGGGTCGACGAGCAGTACTTC.

The CDR3 spells CASSQGTGRSYNEQFF. In nucleotides, the CDR3 is TGCGCCAGCAGCCAAGGAACGGGGAGATCCTACAATGAGCAGTTCTTC. V usage is TRBV4-1 and J usage is TRBJ2-1; possibly TRBD2 for D (5 bases). CDR3 size: 16 residues. Trimming took off 1 base at V and 1 base at J, with 11 bases between the two ends. Germline values: CDR1 MGHRA, CDR2 YSYEKL.